This TCR beta chain was observed in a study of CD8+ T cells in alopecia areata. It was cDNA, reverse transcribed from extracted RNA, that served as the sequencing template. The method was immunoSEQ multiplex PCR; TCRdb's version includes in-frame clones alone and lacks a portion of them. The sample includes some 150,000 clones, more than 45% of them seen just once. The CDR3 loop spans 8 amino acids. Germline loops: CDR1 GTSNPN, CDR2 SVGIG (reference sequence). The rearrangement uses TRBV30 and TRBJ2-1; D is unresolved. The specimen comprised CD8+ T cells sorted from blood, sampled at week 0. This sequence was found in a human donor with alopecia areata. The CDR3 sequence: CAVNEQFF. The CDR3 nucleotides are TGTGCTGTTAATGAGCAGTTCTTC.